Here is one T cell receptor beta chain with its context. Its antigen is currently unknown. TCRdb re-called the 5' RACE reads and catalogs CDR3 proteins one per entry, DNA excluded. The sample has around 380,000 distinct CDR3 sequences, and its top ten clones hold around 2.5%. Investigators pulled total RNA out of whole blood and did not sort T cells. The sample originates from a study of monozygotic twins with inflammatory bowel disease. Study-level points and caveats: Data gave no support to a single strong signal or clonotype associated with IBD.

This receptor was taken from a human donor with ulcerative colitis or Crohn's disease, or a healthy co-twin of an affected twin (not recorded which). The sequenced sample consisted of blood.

CDR3 region: CASSSLDFGSGNTIYF. The rearrangement joins TRBV7-2 to TRBJ1-3. The CDR3 is 16 residues long. Looked up from germline, CDR1 is SGHTA and CDR2 is FQGNSA.